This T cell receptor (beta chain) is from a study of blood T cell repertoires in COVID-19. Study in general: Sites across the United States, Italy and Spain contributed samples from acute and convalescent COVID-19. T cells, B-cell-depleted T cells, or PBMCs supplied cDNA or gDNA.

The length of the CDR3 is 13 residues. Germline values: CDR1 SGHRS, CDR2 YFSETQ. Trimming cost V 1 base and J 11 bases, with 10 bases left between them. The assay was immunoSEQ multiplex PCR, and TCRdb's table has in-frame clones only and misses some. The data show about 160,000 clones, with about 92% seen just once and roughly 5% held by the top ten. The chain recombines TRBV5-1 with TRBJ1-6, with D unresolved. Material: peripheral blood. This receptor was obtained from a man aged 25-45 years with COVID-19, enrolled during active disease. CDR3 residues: CASSLTGIAPLHF. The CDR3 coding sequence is TGCGCCAGCAGCTTGACGGGAATTGCACCCCTCCACTTT. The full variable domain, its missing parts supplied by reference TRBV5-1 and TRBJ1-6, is KAGVTQTPRYLIKTRGQQVTLSCSPISGHRSVSWYQQTPGQGLQFLFEYFSETQRNKGNFPGRFSGRQFSNSRSEMNVSTLELGDSALYLCASSLTGIAPLHFGNGTRLTVT.